This note documents a single TCR beta chain sequence. This sample was taken from a study of blood T cell repertoires in COVID-19. Study as a whole: Sample material is recorded as cDNA or gDNA derived from T cells, B-cell-depleted T cells, or PBMCs.

Patients from Seattle were sampled longitudinally, starting during active infection. Original processing methods: Using reference gene primer amplification, nucleated cell counts were estimated. The assay was immunoSEQ multiplex PCR, and TCRdb's table has in-frame clones only and misses some. The DNA gave D and trimming, while V, J and clone size come from that table. This sample carries some 150,000 clones, about four fifths of them seen once, and the ten largest clones take 5%. This CDR3 region has 17 residues. With V trimmed by 0 bases and J by 7 bases, 9 bases remained unmatched. Germline V gene sequence: CDR1 SGHRS, CDR2 YFSETQ.

The origin of this receptor is a woman aged 70-85 years with COVID-19, enrolled during active disease. The specimen was peripheral blood. This chain links TRBV5-1 with TRBJ1-6; 8 nucleotides align to TRBD1. The DNA of the CDR3 is TGCGCCAGCAGCTTGGATTACAGGGGGAAGGCCAATTCACCCCTCCACTTT. Translating gives CASSLDYRGKANSPLHF.